Here is one TCR beta chain with its context. The data belong to a study of blood T cell repertoires in COVID-19. Study background: Samples of COVID-19 (acute and convalescent) were obtained from the United States, Italy and Spain. Nucleic acid was either cDNA or gDNA, and it came from T cells, B-cell-depleted T cells, or PBMCs.

Study processing details: Estimates of nucleated cell counts were drawn from the amplification of reference gene primers. The table came from immunoSEQ multiplex PCR; TCRdb's copy has only in-frame clones and leaves some out. D and trimming were read from the DNA, whereas the V and J calls and clone size are those reported in that table. The table lists 45,000 to 50,000 clones, 85% to 90% of them singletons. Sequencing was carried out using peripheral blood. The source of this sequence is a woman aged 55-70 years with acute or convalescent COVID-19.

DNA for the CDR3: TGTGCCAGCAGCTCCACGGGGGCGGGGGCAGATACGCAGTATTTT. Translated: CASSSTGAGADTQYF. This chain connects TRBV3-1 (or the pseudogene TRBV3-2) to TRBJ2-3, with a tentative D call TRBD2 (7 bases). From germline, CDR1 is LGHDT and CDR2 YNNKEL (reference sequence). The CDR3 sequence is 15 residues long. V was trimmed by 5 bases and J by 4 bases, leaving 16 bases between them.